Below, one T cell receptor (beta chain) is given with its context. Its antigen remains unidentified. Base quality data are lacking; no much larger clone is found one base away. The meaning of the sample's time point label: baseline before first vaccination. Vaccinee samples were obtained from the UK trials COV001 and COV002, which included a single-blind randomized controlled phase 2/3 trial of AZD1222 (ChAdOx1 nCoV-19) in healthy adults. For TCRbeta chain sequencing, PBMC samples were collected from trial participants at day 0 and at day 28 after the second dose. The data were obtained in a study of T cell responses to AZD1222 COVID-19 vaccine (dated by TCRdb to the early 2020s). About the investigation overall: AZD1222 recipients whose second dose came at about 4 weeks and those whose second dose came at about 12 weeks were combined into one group, since spike-specific TCR depth and breadth did not differ between the two schedules. TCR sequencing was performed for 230 to 250 trial participants, of whom 200 to 210 were given two doses of AZD1222 and around 25 were given two doses of MenACWY control vaccine. Trial participants were enrolled by age into subgroups of 18-55, 56-69 and 70-plus years, and roughly 150, 30 and 60 TCR-sequenced participants, respectively, were included in these subgroups.

The CDR3 regions of human TCRbeta chains were subjected to immunosequencing. Processing in the source paper ran as follows. Repertoire TCRs were matched against a reference library of SARS-CoV-2-specific TCRs generated with the MIRA antigen-specificity platform. Breadth was defined as the fraction of unique TCRs that were SARS-CoV-2-associated, and depth was defined as the fraction of total T cells that were SARS-CoV-2-associated. Using the MIRA data, each spike-specific TCR was mapped to the spike region that the TCR reacts to and placed in a CD4 or CD8 class. Log10-transformed breadth and depth values were compared by one-way ANOVA with Sidak's multiple comparisons tests. TCRdb provides this immuneACCESS table in a form limited to in-frame rearrangements. Some clones are lacking; in checked studies, under half of them reflect an unresolved V gene, and why the rest are absent is not known. That table gives V, J and clone size, and the DNA gave D and trimming. The sample table lists about 140,000 clones, roughly 89% of them with a count of one. Under 2.5% of the sample rests with the top ten.

Study-wide findings and limitations: Because no samples from the day 14 peak response were available, repertoires could be characterized only after the peak T cell response. The vaccine-associated CD4 TCRs covered the entire spike protein, and the dominant responses fell in regions 160-218 and 743-854. Most participants were white British and females outnumbered males, and the authors suggested that clonal diversity may have been underestimated. Reportedly, close to half of the unique spike-specific TCRs recognized epitopes lying outside the regions that are mutated in the B.1.351 and B.1.1.7 variants. Conclusions about previously exposed vaccinees are limited, since just 5 to 7 AZD1222 recipients were seropositive for SARS-CoV-2 at baseline. In the small 56-69-year group, the increase in depth fell short of significance, most likely because of low power. A significant rise in spike-specific TCR breadth and depth was observed after two AZD1222 doses relative to day 0 and relative to MenACWY recipients.

The TCR comes from an adult in good health. Sequencing used peripheral blood, obtained on day 0 of AZD1222 vaccination.

The base sequence is TGTGCCAGCTCACAGGGGATTTCTAACTATGGCTACACCTTC. Its protein is CASSQGISNYGYTF. This receptor chain uses TRBV28 and TRBJ1-2; TRBD1 fits 7 bases in the junction. Trimming removed 8 bases from V and 0 bases from J; the gene matches leave 6 bases unexplained. CDR1 and CDR2 (MDHEN, SYDVKM) derive from the germline V gene. Including the terminal cysteine and phenylalanine, the CDR3 comprises 14 residues. Just CDR3 DNA is preserved here, 42 bases in frame from base 1.